This T cell receptor (beta chain) was identified in a study of OX40 agonist ivuxolimab in advanced cancers. The CDR3 has 14 amino acids. Deletions cut 0 bases from V and 10 bases from J, with 13 bases between. The germline CDR1 and CDR2 sequences are MNHEY and SVGAGI. Clones were read by immunoSEQ multiplex PCR, and TCRdb kept only the in-frame ones, dropping some. The sample lists more than 100,000 clones; 90% were seen once. The material sequenced was CD4+ or CD8+ T cells sorted from blood, taken in a trial of the OX40 agonist ivuxolimab. The sequence derives from an adult with an advanced solid tumor such as melanoma, head and neck, liver or kidney cancer. The chain employs TRBV6-5 and TRBJ1-5; D is undetermined. CDR3: CASSYSIKDGPQHF. The CDR3 DNA reads as TGTGCCAGCAGTTACTCGATTAAGGACGGACCCCAGCATTTT.